This paragraph covers one T cell receptor beta chain sequence. The source of the sample is a study of blood T cell repertoires in COVID-19. Study summary: The United States, Italy and Spain provided the acute and convalescent COVID-19 samples.

The germline V and J ends were trimmed by 4 bases and 1 base, with 5 bases remaining between them. This CDR3 contains 13 residues. Per the germline V gene, CDR1 is SGDLS and CDR2 is YYNGEE. Only in-frame clones appear in the TCRdb table, and some are missing; sequencing was by immunoSEQ multiplex PCR. The profile shows some 300,000 clones, 70% to 90% of them singletons. This receptor was obtained from a woman in her 70s with COVID-19, enrolled during active disease. Sequenced material: peripheral blood. The chain couples TRBV9 to TRBJ2-2; D remains ambiguous. Here the CDR3 reads CASSSLNTGELFF. CDR3 in DNA: TGTGCCAGCAGCTCTTTGAACACCGGGGAGCTGTTTTTT.